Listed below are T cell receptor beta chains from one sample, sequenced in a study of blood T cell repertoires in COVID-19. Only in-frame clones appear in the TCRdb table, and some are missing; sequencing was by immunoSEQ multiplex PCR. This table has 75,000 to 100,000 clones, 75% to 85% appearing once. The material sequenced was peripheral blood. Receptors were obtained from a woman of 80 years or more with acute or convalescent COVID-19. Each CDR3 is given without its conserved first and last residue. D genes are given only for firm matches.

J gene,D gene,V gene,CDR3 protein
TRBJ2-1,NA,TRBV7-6,ASSLQRYNEQF
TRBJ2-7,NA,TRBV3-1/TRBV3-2,ASSQSPQVEQY
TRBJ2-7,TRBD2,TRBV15,ATSRDPGGGNEQY
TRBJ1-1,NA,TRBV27,ASSSRNTEAF
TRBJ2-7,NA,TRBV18,ASSTLPEGDEQY
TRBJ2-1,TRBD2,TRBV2,ASSEGLAGGRQQF
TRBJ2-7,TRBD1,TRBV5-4,ASSLRGQSYEQY
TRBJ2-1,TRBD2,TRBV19,ASSRDRLAGGDEQF
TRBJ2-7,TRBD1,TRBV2,ASSGQGDSYEQY
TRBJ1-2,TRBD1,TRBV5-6,ASSLPGQDYGYT
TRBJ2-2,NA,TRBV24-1,ATSDPYRRSTGELF
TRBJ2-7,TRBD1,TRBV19,ASSFRGTGDYEQY
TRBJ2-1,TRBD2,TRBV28,ASHLTSGSNEQF
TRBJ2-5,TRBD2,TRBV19,ASSTPGAGGLGETQY
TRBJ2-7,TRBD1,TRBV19,ASSIRDRGREQY
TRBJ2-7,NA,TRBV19,ASSPRGNPYEQY
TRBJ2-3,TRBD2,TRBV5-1,ASSSGRAGRDTQY
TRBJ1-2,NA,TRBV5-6,ASSLAGSNYGYT
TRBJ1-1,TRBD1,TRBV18,ASSGDRGTEAF
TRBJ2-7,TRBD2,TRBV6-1,ASSEPLAGTYEQY
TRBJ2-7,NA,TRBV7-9,ASSLNAGHDEQY
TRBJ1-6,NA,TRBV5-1,ASSLSLPGDGSPLH
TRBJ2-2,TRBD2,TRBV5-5,ASSLAGRERVGELF
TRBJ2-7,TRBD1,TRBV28,ASSPGTGIYEQY
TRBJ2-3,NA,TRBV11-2,ASSLAPDTQY
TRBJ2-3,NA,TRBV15,ATSRDRVSTDTQY
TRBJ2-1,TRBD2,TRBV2,ASSETVWSGRSSYNEQF
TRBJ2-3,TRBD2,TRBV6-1,ASSDLPGTSGSTQY
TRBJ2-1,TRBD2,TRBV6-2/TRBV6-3,ASSYGALGGNEQF
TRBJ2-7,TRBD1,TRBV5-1,ASSGTGPNYEQY
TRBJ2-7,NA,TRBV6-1,ASSERRGSYEQY
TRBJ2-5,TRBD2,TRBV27,ASRRAGGRETQY
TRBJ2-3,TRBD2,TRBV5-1,ASSPLSSGISTDTQY
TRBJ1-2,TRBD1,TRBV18,ASSPPGRGDYGYT
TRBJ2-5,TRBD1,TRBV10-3,AISRTGTGGETQY
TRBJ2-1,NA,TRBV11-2,ASSTRLINEQF
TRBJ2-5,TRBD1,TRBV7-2,ASSLLVGQGGETQY
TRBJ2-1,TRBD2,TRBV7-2,ASSLEVAGNEQF
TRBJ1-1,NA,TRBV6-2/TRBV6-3,ASSSSGVRTEAF
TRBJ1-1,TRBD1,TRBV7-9,ASSQRQGARESEAF
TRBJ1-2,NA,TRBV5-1,ASSLGDRPGYGYT
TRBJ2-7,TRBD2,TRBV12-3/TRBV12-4,ASTPGLAFEQY
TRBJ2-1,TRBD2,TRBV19,ASTFSGISDEQF
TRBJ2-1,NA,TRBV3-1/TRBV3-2,ASTKNIPGGRYNEQF
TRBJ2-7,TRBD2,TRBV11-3,ASTTTGTSGSNEQY
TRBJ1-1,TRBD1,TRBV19,ASRRGRGDEAF
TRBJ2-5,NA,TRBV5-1,ASSLASGRVGETQY
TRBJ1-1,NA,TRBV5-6,ASSFSLDTEAF
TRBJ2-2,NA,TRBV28,ASRDSTTGELF
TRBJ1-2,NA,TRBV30,AWVPGRSDHGYT
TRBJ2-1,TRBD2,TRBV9,ASSVEGGSYNEQF
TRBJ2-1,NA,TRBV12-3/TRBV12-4,ASRGSSYNEQF
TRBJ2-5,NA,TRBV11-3,ASSLDSQETQY
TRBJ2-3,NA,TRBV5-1,ASSLAAGPSTDTQY
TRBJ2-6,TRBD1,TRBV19,ASRPDRDPSGANVLT
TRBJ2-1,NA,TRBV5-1,ASSSTGPPYYNEQF
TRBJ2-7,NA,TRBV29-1,SVIQGSRYEQY
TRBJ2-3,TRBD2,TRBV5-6,ASSRTSDSTDTQY
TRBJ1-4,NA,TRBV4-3,ASSYSAGLGSTNEKLF